The rows below give T cell receptor beta chains drawn from one sample of a study of blood T cell repertoires in COVID-19. Libraries were prepared by immunoSEQ multiplex PCR; TCRdb keeps only in-frame clonotypes and omits some of them. The sample has approximately 300,000 clones; about 88% are singletons. The sample was peripheral blood. The source is a woman in her 30s with COVID-19, enrolled during active disease. Both conserved end residues are part of each CDR3.

V: TRBV21-1
CDR3: CARLQGRVSTGELFF

V: TRBV2
CDR3: CASSGQGLTEAFF

V: TRBV5-1
CDR3: CASSPGLAGAYEQYF

V: TRBV15
CDR3: CATSREEAGAYEQYF

V: TRBV11-3
CDR3: CASSLGTSGYNEQFF

V: TRBV5-1
CDR3: CASSLARRDEAFF

V: TRBV7-9
CDR3: CASSTRQGAPSVAETQYF

V: TRBV2
CDR3: CATSRSRGTGELFF

V: TRBV2
CDR3: CASSETGQLISGNTIYF

V: TRBV28
CDR3: CASSLGDRTNQPQHF

V: TRBV25-1
CDR3: CAKTEYNQPQHF